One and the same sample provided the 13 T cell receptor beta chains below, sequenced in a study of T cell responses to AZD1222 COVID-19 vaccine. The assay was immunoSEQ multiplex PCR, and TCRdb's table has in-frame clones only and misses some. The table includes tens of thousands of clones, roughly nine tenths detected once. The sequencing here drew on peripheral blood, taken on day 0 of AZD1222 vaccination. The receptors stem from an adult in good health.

In DNA, the CDR3 is TGTGCCAGCAGCTTAGTTAGCGGGAGGACCCAAGAGACCCAGTACTTC. It yields the protein CASSLVSGRTQETQYF. The chain couples TRBV11-2 to TRBJ2-5; 10 positions agree with TRBD2. The germline CDR1 and CDR2 sequences are SGHAT and FQNNGV. The V gene end was trimmed by 1 base and the J gene end by 1 base; junction bases not matched to a gene: 3. The CDR3 has 16 residues. Filled out from reference TRBV11-2 and TRBJ2-5, the complete variable domain reads EAGVAQSPRYKIIEKRQSVAFWCNPISGHATLYWYQQILGQGPKLLIQFQNNGVVDDSQLPKDRFSAERLKGVDSTLKIQPAKLEDSAVYLCASSLVSGRTQETQYFGPGTRLLVL.

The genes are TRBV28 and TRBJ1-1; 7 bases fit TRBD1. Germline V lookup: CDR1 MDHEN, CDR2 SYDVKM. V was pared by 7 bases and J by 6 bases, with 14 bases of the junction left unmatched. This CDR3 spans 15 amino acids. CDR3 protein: CASNGREGAPPEAFF. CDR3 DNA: TGTGCCAGCAACGGAAGAGAGGGGGCTCCCCCTGAAGCTTTCTTT.

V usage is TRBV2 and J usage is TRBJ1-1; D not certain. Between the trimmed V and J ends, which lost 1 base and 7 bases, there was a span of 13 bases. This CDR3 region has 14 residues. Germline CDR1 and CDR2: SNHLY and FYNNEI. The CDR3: CASSEGLVVSEAFF. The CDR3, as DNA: TGTGCCAGCAGTGAAGGACTAGTTGTGAGTGAAGCTTTCTTT.

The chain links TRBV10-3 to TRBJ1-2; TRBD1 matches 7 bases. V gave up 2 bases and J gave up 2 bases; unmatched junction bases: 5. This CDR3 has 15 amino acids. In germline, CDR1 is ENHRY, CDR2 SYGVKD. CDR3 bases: TGTGCCATCAGTGAGCCCGGACAGGCAAACTATGGCTACACCTTC. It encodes CAISEPGQANYGYTF.

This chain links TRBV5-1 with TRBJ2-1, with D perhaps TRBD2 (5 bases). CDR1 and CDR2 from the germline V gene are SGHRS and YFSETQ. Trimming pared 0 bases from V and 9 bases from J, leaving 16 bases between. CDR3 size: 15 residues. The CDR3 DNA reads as TGCGCCAGCAGCTTGGGTAGAGGAAACGCGGGTGAGCAGTTCTTC. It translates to CASSLGRGNAGEQFF.

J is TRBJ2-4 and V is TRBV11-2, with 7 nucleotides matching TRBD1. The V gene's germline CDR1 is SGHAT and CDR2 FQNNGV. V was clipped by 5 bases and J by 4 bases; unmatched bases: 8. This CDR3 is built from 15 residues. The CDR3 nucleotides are TGTGCCAGCAGCCAGCGACAGGGATCGAAAAACATTCAGTACTTC. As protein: CASSQRQGSKNIQYF.

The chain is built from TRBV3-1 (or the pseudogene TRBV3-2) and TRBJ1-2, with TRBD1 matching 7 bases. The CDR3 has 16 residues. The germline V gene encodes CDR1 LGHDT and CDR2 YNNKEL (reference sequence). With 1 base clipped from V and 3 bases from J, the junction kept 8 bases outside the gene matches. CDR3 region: CASSQGVGGGDYGYTF. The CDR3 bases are TGTGCCAGCAGCCAAGGAGTGGGAGGGGGCGACTATGGCTACACCTTC.

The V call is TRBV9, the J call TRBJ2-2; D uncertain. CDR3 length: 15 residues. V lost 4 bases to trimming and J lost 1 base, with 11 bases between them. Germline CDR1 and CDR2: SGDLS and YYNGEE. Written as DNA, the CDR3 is TGTGCCAGCAGCACCCGGGCTAAGAACACCGGGGAGCTGTTTTTT. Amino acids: CASSTRAKNTGELFF.

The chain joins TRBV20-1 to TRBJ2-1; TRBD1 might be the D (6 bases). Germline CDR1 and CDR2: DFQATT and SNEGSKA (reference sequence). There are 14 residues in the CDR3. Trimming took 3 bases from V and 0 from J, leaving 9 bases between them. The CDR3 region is CSASQGISYNEQFF. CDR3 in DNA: TGCAGTGCTAGTCAGGGGATCTCCTACAATGAGCAGTTCTTC.

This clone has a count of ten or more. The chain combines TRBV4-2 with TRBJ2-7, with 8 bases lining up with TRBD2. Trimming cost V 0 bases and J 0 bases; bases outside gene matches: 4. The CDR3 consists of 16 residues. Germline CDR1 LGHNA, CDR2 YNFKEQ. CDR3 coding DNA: TGTGCCAGCAGCCAAGATCCCGGGGGGGGCTCCTACGAGCAGTACTTC. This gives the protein CASSQDPGGGSYEQYF.

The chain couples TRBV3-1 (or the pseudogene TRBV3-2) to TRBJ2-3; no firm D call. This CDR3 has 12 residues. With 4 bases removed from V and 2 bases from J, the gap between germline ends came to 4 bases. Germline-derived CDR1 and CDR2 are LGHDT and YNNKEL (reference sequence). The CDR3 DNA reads TGTGCCAGCAGCCGGTCCACAGATACGCAGTATTTT. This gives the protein CASSRSTDTQYF.

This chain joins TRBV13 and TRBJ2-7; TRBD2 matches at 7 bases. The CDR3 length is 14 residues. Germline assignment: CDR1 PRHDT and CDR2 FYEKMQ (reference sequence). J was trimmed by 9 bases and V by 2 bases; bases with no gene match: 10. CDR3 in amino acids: CASSLNLRGFAQYF. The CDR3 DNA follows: TGTGCCAGCAGCTTAAATTTGCGGGGGTTCGCGCAGTACTTC.

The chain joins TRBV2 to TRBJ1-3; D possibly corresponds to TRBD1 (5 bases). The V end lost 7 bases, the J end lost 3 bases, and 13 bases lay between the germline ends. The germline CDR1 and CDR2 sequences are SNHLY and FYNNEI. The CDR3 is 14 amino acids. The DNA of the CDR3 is TGTGCCAGCACCCGTGCAGGGATTGGAAACACCATATATTTT. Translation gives CASTRAGIGNTIYF.